Listed here are 32 T cell receptor beta chains from one sample, sequenced in a study of vaccination effects on CD4 cells after COVID-19. These receptors have no known antigen. Sequencing used immunoSEQ multiplex PCR; TCRdb keeps in-frame clones, though not all of them. The top ten hold approximately 5.1% of the sample, which has 20,000 to 25,000 clones, 81% seen once. Antigen-specific CD4+ T cells were expanded (with viral peptide pools) by the ViraFEST assay ahead of sequencing. Having been cultured for roughly 10 days, the cells underwent CD4+ T cell isolation. Of the BNT162b2 and mRNA-1273 vaccines, participants received two doses of one or the other. Sequencing used CD4+ T cells from PBMCs cultured with SARS-CoV-2 spike peptides, obtained after COVID-19 vaccination. The receptor set was obtained from a human donor who received a COVID-19 vaccine. Some clones in this sample may be carry-over from other donors' samples.

V and J are TRBV18 and TRBJ2-7; 9 nucleotides match TRBD1. Germline CDR1 and CDR2: KGHSH and LQKENI. V shed 4 bases and J 2 bases; nucleotides not matched to a gene: 6. The CDR3 extends over 15 amino acids. The CDR3 coding sequence is TGTGCCAGCTCACAAGGGACAGGGTCGACCTACGAGCAGTACGTC. This codes for CASSQGTGSTYEQYV.

V is TRBV3-1 (or the pseudogene TRBV3-2) and J is TRBJ1-1; D is undetermined. V dropped 4 bases and J dropped 11 bases, with 20 bases sitting between them. This CDR3 is built from 14 residues. Germline V lookup: CDR1 LGHDT, CDR2 YNNKEL (reference sequence). This CDR3 is CASSPELDVLTAFF. CDR3 nucleotides: TGTGCCAGCAGCCCTGAACTGGACGTTTTGACGGCTTTCTTT.

This rearrangement joins TRBV19 to TRBJ1-1; TRBD1 might be the D (6 bases). Germline loops: CDR1 LNHDA, CDR2 SQIVND (reference sequence). The V gene lost 7 bases and the J gene lost 4 bases, with 13 bases spanning the gap. The CDR3 length is 13 residues. Here the CDR3 reads CASTLQGPTEAFF. CDR3 DNA sequence: TGTGCCAGTACCTTACAGGGTCCCACTGAAGCTTTCTTT.

The V gene is TRBV7-2, the J gene TRBJ1-3, with D maybe TRBD1 (6 bases). Germline CDR1 SGHTA, CDR2 FQGNSA. This CDR3 comprises 17 residues. V gave up 1 base and J gave up 3 bases, with 16 bases separating them. CDR3 coding DNA: TGTGCCAGCAGCTTAGGGTTCGGGGGAGGGGGTGGAAACACCATATATTTT. It translates to CASSLGFGGGGGNTIYF.

J is TRBJ2-2 and V is TRBV7-2, with 10 bases that match TRBD1. The V segment lost 5 bases and the J segment 5 bases; nucleotides outside the gene matches: 5. Per the germline V gene, CDR1 is SGHTA and CDR2 is FQGNSA. The CDR3 extends over 15 amino acids. The CDR3: CASSRRDRGTGELFF. Written as DNA, the CDR3 is TGTGCCAGCAGCCGCCGGGACAGGGGTACCGGGGAGCTGTTTTTT.

V gene TRBV5-1 combines with J gene TRBJ2-1; D is ambiguous. The CDR3 is 14 residues long. CDR1 is SGHRS, CDR2 YFSETQ, per germline. V was clipped by 2 bases and J by 5 bases, with 11 bases between them. CDR3 DNA sequence: TGCGCCAGCAGCTTCATTACGGCGGACAATGAGCAGTTCTTC. Protein product: CASSFITADNEQFF.

The chain couples TRBV5-5 to TRBJ1-2; 11 bases map to TRBD1. CDR1 and CDR2 from the germline V gene are SGHKS and YYEKEE (reference sequence). This CDR3 has 17 residues. Trimming cost V 4 bases and J 0 bases; bases outside gene matches: 8. The CDR3: CASSPGTGGQTNYGYTF. The CDR3 DNA sequence: TGTGCCAGCAGCCCCGGGACAGGGGGGCAAACTAACTATGGCTACACCTTC.

V usage is TRBV30 and J usage is TRBJ1-5, with D tentatively TRBD1 (5 bases). The CDR3 has 13 amino acids. Germline V CDR1 and CDR2: GTSNPN, SVGIG (reference sequence). V was shortened by 0 bases and J by 4 bases, with 7 bases between the two germline ends. The CDR3 bases are TGTGCCTGGAGTGTCCGGGGGAATCAGCCCCAGCATTTT. Its protein product is CAWSVRGNQPQHF.

V usage is TRBV29-1 and J usage is TRBJ2-5, with D maybe TRBD1 (5 bases). The CDR3 contains 12 residues. Trimming shortened V by 7 bases and J by 3 bases, and 12 bases separated the two germline ends. CDR1 SQVTM and CDR2 ANQGSEA come from the germline V gene. The CDR3 DNA is TGCAGCGCCACCAGGGTTGAAGAGACCCAGTACTTC. The encoded protein is CSATRVEETQYF.

This chain joins TRBV4-1 and TRBJ2-3; D possibly corresponds to TRBD2 (7 bases). The CDR3 sequence is 16 residues long. Germline V CDR1 and CDR2: MGHRA, YSYEKL. Trimming shortened V by 6 bases and J by 0 bases, and 16 bases separated the two germline ends. This chain's CDR3 is CASRGGAGISTDTQYF. CDR3 in DNA: TGCGCCAGCAGAGGGGGGGCGGGGATAAGCACAGATACGCAGTATTTT.

CDR3 in amino acids: CASSEAGVTEAFF. As DNA, the CDR3 is TGTGCCAGCAGCGAGGCAGGGGTCACTGAAGCTTTCTTT. The chain links TRBV3-1 (or the pseudogene TRBV3-2) to TRBJ1-1; maybe TRBD1 (6 bases). The germline V gene has CDR1 LGHDT and CDR2 YNNKEL (reference sequence). V gave up 5 bases and J gave up 4 bases, with 11 bases separating them. The CDR3 spans 13 residues.

J is TRBJ1-3 and V is TRBV2; D might be TRBD1 (6 bases). The germline V gene encodes CDR1 SNHLY and CDR2 FYNNEI. V dropped 6 bases and J dropped 0 bases, with 9 bases sitting between them. This CDR3 region has 14 residues. This CDR3 is CASRSTGSGNTIYF. CDR3 sequence (DNA): TGTGCCAGCAGATCGACAGGCTCTGGAAACACCATATATTTT. Together with reference TRBV2 and TRBJ1-3, the CDR3 gives the full variable domain: EPEVTQTPSHQVTQMGQEVILRCVPISNHLYFYWYRQILGQKVEFLVSFYNNEISEKSEIFDDQFSVERPDGSNFTLKIRSTKLEDSAMYFCASRSTGSGNTIYFGEGSWLTVV.

J is TRBJ2-2 and V is TRBV24-1; 13 bases line up with TRBD2. CDR1 is KGHDR, CDR2 SFDVKD, per germline. The CDR3 sequence is 20 residues long. V trimming: 2 bases; J trimming: 3 bases; junction bases outside the gene matches: 11. For the CDR3, the DNA is TGTGCCACCAGTGATTCCGGGGGACTAGCGGGACCGGGAGACACCGGGGAGCTGTTTTTT. Its translation is CATSDSGGLAGPGDTGELFF.

The chain couples TRBV18 to TRBJ1-5; 7 nucleotides align to TRBD1. Germline CDR1 is KGHSH and CDR2 is LQKENI. The CDR3 has 15 residues. The trim removed 6 bases at V and 5 bases at J, leaving 10 bases unmatched. CDR3 coding DNA: TGTGCCAGCTCCCCCACCGGGACAGACTATCAGCCCCAGCATTTT. Amino acid sequence: CASSPTGTDYQPQHF.

The rearrangement joins TRBV29-1 to TRBJ1-2; D is perhaps TRBD1 (5 bases). Per germline, CDR1 SQVTM and CDR2 ANQGSEA. The CDR3 sequence is 13 residues long. V lost 8 bases and J 2 bases, leaving 15 bases between the germline ends. In DNA form, the CDR3 reads TGCAGCACCTCGGGGGGATCCAACTATGGCTACACCTTC. Its translation is CSTSGGSNYGYTF.

The chain combines TRBV19 with TRBJ1-5, with D perhaps matching TRBD1 (5 bases). Trimming left V 4 bases short and J 1 base short, with 5 bases between. The CDR3 is 13 residues long. Germline V lookup: CDR1 LNHDA, CDR2 SQIVND (reference sequence). The CDR3 DNA reads TGTGCCAGTAGTAGGGACAGCAATCAGCCCCAGCATTTT. Its protein is CASSRDSNQPQHF.

The chain links TRBV12-1 to TRBJ1-4. TRBV12-1 is a recognized pseudogene. The CDR3 is 13 amino acids. CDR3 coding DNA: TGTGCCAGCGGCGGATCCGGGGGTGAAAAACTGTTTTTT. The encoded protein is CASGGSGGEKLFF.

The V gene is TRBV4-2, the J gene TRBJ2-5; tentatively, D is TRBD2 (6 bases). The CDR3 is made up of 16 amino acids. Trimming cost V 1 base and J 1 base, with 13 bases left between them. Looked up from germline, CDR1 is LGHNA and CDR2 is YNFKEQ. The CDR3 DNA reads TGTGCCAGCAGCCAAGTTTCGGTCGGGGGCCAAGAGACCCAGTACTTC. Residues: CASSQVSVGGQETQYF.

This clone was observed a handful of times. This chain connects TRBV5-1 to TRBJ1-1, with 8 positions matching TRBD1. The V gene's germline CDR1 is SGHRS and CDR2 YFSETQ. J lost 4 bases, V lost 3 bases, and 8 bases had no gene match. The CDR3 spans 15 residues. The CDR3 region has the DNA TGCGCCAGCAGCTCGGGAACAGGGGGAAGCACTGAAGCTTTCTTT. This encodes CASSSGTGGSTEAFF.

The CDR3 region is CASSPNNYGYTF. The CDR3 coding sequence is TGTGCCAGCAGTCCCAATAACTATGGCTACACCTTC. The chain recombines TRBV12-3 or TRBV12-4 with TRBJ1-2; no firm D call. Trimming left V 5 bases short and J 1 base short, with 5 bases between. The CDR3 is 12 residues long.

The J gene is TRBJ2-5, the V gene TRBV12-5; D gene uncertain. The germline V and J ends were trimmed by 5 bases and 5 bases, with 12 bases remaining between them. The CDR3 has 13 amino acids. From germline, CDR1 is LGHNT and CDR2 FRNRAP. The CDR3 is CASGDTLSETQYF. The CDR3 coding sequence is TGTGCTAGTGGTGACACCCTTTCTGAGACCCAGTACTTC.

This chain joins TRBV7-9 and TRBJ1-2, with D possibly matching TRBD1 (6 bases). The ends were cut back, 1 base at V and 7 bases at J, with 10 bases in the middle. Per germline, CDR1 SEHNR and CDR2 FQNEAQ (reference sequence). There are 13 residues in the CDR3. CDR3 sequence (DNA): TGTGCCAGCAGCTTAGACAGGGAAGGTGGCTACACCTTC. This encodes CASSLDREGGYTF. The variable domain in full, with the rest retrieved from reference TRBV7-9 and TRBJ1-2, is DTGVSQNPRHKITKRGQNVTFRCDPISEHNRLYWYRQTLGQGPEFLTYFQNEAQLEKSRLLSDRFSAERPKGSFSTLEIQRTEQGDSAMYLCASSLDREGGYTFGSGTRLTVV.

This clone showed up just once. This chain joins TRBV28 and TRBJ1-5; a weak D match, TRBD1 (6 bases). V was clipped by 1 base and J by 7 bases, with 14 bases between them. The germline CDR1 and CDR2 sequences are MDHEN and SYDVKM. The CDR3 is 15 amino acids. The CDR3 DNA reads as TGTGCCAGCAGTTTATCCCTACAGGGAGGGCAGCCCCAGCATTTT. It is translated as CASSLSLQGGQPQHF.

The table lists this clone with a count of one. The V call is TRBV24-1, the J call TRBJ2-3; 8 positions match TRBD1. Germline V gene sequence: CDR1 KGHDR, CDR2 SFDVKD. Trimming took 3 bases from V and 3 from J; bases not matched to a gene: 7. The CDR3 has 16 amino acids. The CDR3 reads CATSDPGTGSTDTQYF. DNA for the CDR3: TGTGCCACCAGTGATCCCGGGACAGGATCGACAGATACGCAGTATTTT.

V is TRBV2 and J is TRBJ1-5, with D possibly being TRBD1 (6 bases). V dropped 8 bases and J dropped 1 base, with 12 bases sitting between them. Germline values: CDR1 SNHLY, CDR2 FYNNEI. The CDR3 loop spans 14 amino acids. CDR3 in DNA: TGTGCCAGCGGAACAGGGTTGAGCAATCAGCCCCAGCATTTT. It encodes CASGTGLSNQPQHF.

This sequence joins TRBV2 and TRBJ1-3, with a possible D match to TRBD1 (5 bases). The CDR3 extends over 13 amino acids. The ends were cut back, 6 bases at V and 3 bases at J, with 9 bases in the middle. Germline values: CDR1 SNHLY, CDR2 FYNNEI. The CDR3 sequence is CASRRDGGNTIYF. In DNA, the CDR3 is TGTGCCAGCAGGAGGGACGGTGGAAACACCATATATTTT.

The rearrangement joins TRBV5-1 to TRBJ2-5; D perhaps matches TRBD2 (7 bases). The V gene's germline CDR1 is SGHRS and CDR2 YFSETQ. The CDR3 loop spans 14 amino acids. V was pared by 0 bases and J by 5 bases, with 11 bases between. The CDR3 reads CASSLAGGFETQYF. The CDR3 nucleotides read TGCGCCAGCAGCTTGGCGGGGGGCTTTGAGACCCAGTACTTC.

The chain employs TRBV5-1 and TRBJ1-4, with a tentative D call TRBD1 (6 bases). CDR1 is SGHRS, CDR2 YFSETQ, per germline. Trimming stripped 0 bases from V and 3 bases from J, with 9 bases between. The CDR3 loop spans 15 amino acids. CDR3 region: CASSLGGGPNEKLFF. In DNA, the CDR3 is TGCGCCAGCAGCTTGGGAGGGGGACCTAATGAAAAACTGTTTTTT.

This clone came up once. The V and J genes are TRBV3-1 (or the pseudogene TRBV3-2) and TRBJ1-3; D uncertain. Per the germline V gene, CDR1 is LGHDT and CDR2 is YNNKEL (reference sequence). There are 15 residues in the CDR3. Trimming stripped 0 bases from V and 7 bases from J, with 13 bases between. Here the CDR3 DNA reads TGTGCCAGCAGCCAAGATATAGTAGTAGGGAACACCATATATTTT. Amino acids: CASSQDIVVGNTIYF.

This sequence joins TRBV25-1 and TRBJ2-2, with TRBD1 as a possible D gene (5 bases). Trimming took off 7 bases at V and 5 bases at J, with 11 bases between the two ends. Germline V lookup: CDR1 MGHDK, CDR2 SYGVNS. This CDR3 comprises 13 residues. The CDR3 reads CASKGQVTGELFF. CDR3 DNA sequence: TGTGCCAGCAAGGGGCAGGTGACCGGGGAGCTGTTTTTT.

This clone showed up just once. V usage is TRBV6-5 and J usage is TRBJ1-5; D ambiguous. Germline V gives CDR1 MNHEY, CDR2 SVGAGI. Trimming removed 2 bases from V and 1 base from J, with 9 bases in between. The CDR3 consists of 15 residues. CDR3 protein: CASSYREGSNQPQHF. In DNA form, the CDR3 reads TGTGCCAGCAGTTACAGGGAAGGGAGCAATCAGCCCCAGCATTTT.

The V call is TRBV28, the J call TRBJ1-2; D is perhaps TRBD1 (5 bases). The CDR3 is 14 residues long. The germline V gene has CDR1 MDHEN and CDR2 SYDVKM. Trimming took off 7 bases at V and 1 base at J, with 13 bases between the two ends. CDR3 in DNA: TGTGCCAGCATACCCCCTCAGGGTAACTATGGCTACACCTTC. Residues: CASIPPQGNYGYTF.